This T cell receptor (beta chain) came from a study of post-analysis software for immune sequencing data. Study as a whole: Courses of disease covered relapsing-remitting, secondary progressive and progressive-relapsing multiple sclerosis.

A word on this clonotype: The antigen is undetermined.

Study results and limitations: Higher frequency in patients than in controls was seen for roughly five TRBV segments, with TRBV5-6, TRBV5-1 and TRBV20-1 among them. Multiple sclerosis was associated with a significant reduction in normalized Chao1 diversity relative to controls.

CDR3 length: 15 residues. V trimming: 4 bases; J trimming: 5 bases; junction bases outside the gene matches: 9. From germline, CDR1 is KGHSH and CDR2 LQKENI. cDNA libraries of TCR beta carried unique molecular identifiers. TCRdb reanalysed the PCR reads using MiXCR and keeps one entry per CDR3 protein. The sample includes roughly 410,000 distinct CDR3 sequences, less than 40% of them seen just once. This chain uses TRBV18 with TRBJ2-7; 9 bases map to TRBD1. This TCR derives from a girl aged 10-17 years with multiple sclerosis. The sequenced sample was blood. This CDR3 is CASSLTGTGSDEQYF. CDR3 nucleotide sequence: TGTGCCAGCTCACTCACCGGGACAGGGTCTGACGAGCAGTACTTC.